The present entry profiles one TCR beta chain with its context. The data belong to a study of blood T cell repertoires in COVID-19. Study-level information: Whether acute or convalescent, the COVID-19 samples came from the United States, Italy and Spain. The cDNA or gDNA used as material had been derived from T cells, B-cell-depleted T cells, or PBMCs.

CDR3 size: 16 residues. V dropped 3 bases and J dropped 1; count of bases not matched to a gene: 7. Looked up from germline, CDR1 is MNHEY and CDR2 is SMNVEV (reference sequence). In the source study's methods: Estimation of nucleated cell counts relied on the amplification of reference gene primers. TCRdb's copy holds only in-frame clones and misses some; the assay was immunoSEQ multiplex PCR. D and trimming come from the DNA, and the V and J calls and clone size come from that table. The sample holds tens of thousands of clones, roughly 88% seen once. V gene TRBV27 combines with J gene TRBJ1-1; 8 bases fit TRBD1. The source of this sequence is an elderly man with acute or convalescent COVID-19. The source material was peripheral blood. The CDR3 DNA follows: TGTGCCAGCAGTTTTTTGGACAGGGTCAAGAACACTGAAGCTTTCTTT. It codes for CASSFLDRVKNTEAFF.